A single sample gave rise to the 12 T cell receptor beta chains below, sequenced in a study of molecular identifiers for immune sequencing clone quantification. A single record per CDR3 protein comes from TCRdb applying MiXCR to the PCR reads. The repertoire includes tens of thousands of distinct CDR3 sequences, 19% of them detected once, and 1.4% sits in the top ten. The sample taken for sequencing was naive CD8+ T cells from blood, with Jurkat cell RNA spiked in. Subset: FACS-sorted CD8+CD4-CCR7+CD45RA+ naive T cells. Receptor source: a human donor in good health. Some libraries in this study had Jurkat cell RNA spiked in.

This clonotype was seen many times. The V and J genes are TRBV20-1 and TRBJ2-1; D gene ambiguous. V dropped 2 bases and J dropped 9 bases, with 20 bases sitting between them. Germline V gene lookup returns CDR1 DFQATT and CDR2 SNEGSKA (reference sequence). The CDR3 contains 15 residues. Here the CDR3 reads CSARQASARLGEQFF. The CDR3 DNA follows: TGCAGTGCTAGACAGGCCAGTGCTAGGCTCGGTGAGCAGTTCTTC.

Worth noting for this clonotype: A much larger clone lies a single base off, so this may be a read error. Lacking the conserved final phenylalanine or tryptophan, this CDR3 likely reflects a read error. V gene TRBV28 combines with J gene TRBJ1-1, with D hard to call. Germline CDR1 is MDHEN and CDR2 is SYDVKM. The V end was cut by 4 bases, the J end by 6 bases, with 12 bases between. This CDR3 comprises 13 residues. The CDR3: CASSYPVSAEAFL. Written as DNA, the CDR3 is TGTGCCAGCAGTTACCCCGTTTCGGCTGAAGCTTTCCTT.

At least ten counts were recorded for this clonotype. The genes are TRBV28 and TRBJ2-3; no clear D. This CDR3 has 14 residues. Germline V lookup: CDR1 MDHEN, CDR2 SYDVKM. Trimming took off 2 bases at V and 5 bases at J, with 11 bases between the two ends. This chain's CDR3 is CASSLDSALDTQYF. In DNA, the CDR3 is TGTGCCAGCAGTTTAGATAGTGCTCTAGATACGCAGTATTTT.

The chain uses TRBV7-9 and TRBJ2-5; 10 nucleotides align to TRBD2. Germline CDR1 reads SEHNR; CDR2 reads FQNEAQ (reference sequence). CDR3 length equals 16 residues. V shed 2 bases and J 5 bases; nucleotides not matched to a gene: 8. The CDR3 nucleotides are TGTGCCAGCAGCTTAATCCTAGCGGGAGTGGGGGAGACCCAGTACTTC. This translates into CASSLILAGVGETQYF.

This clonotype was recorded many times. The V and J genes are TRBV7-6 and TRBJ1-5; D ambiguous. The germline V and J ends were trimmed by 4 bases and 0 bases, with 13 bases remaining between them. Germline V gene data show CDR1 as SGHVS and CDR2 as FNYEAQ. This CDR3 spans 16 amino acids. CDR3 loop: CASSSSSRYSNQPQHF. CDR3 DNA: TGTGCCAGCAGCTCCTCGTCACGGTATAGCAATCAGCCCCAGCATTTT.

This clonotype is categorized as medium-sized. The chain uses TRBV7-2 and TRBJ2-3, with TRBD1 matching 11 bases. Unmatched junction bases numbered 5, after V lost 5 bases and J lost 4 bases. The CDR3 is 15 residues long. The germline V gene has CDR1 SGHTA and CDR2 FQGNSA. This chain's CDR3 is CASSHGQGAADTQYF. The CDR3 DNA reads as TGTGCCAGCAGCCATGGACAGGGGGCGGCAGATACGCAGTATTTT.

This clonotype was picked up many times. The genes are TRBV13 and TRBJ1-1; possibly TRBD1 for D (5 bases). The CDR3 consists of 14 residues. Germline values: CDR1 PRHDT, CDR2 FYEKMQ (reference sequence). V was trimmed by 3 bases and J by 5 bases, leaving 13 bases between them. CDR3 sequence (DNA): TGTGCCAGCAGCTTTCTAGGGGAGGTTACTGAAGCTTTCTTT. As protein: CASSFLGEVTEAFF.

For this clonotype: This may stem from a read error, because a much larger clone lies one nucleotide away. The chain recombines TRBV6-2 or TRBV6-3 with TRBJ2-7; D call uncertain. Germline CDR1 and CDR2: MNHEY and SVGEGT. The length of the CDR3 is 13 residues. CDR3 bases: TGTGCCAGTCTGGGATCCGATGCCTACGAGCAGCACTTC. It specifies CASLGSDAYEQHF.

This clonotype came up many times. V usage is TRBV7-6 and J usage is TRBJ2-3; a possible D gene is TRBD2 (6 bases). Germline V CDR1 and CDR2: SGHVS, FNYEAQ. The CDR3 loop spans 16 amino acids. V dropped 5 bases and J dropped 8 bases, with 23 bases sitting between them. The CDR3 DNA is TGTGCCAGCAGCCCAGTAACGGGCGCCTCCGGGGGTACGCAGTATTTT. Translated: CASSPVTGASGGTQYF.

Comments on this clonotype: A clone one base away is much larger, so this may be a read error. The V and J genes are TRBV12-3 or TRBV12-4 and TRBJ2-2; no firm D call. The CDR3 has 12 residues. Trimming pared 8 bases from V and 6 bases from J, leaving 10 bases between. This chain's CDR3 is CASLRHAGELFF. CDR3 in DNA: TGTGCCAGCCTCCGGCACGCCGGGGAGCTGTTTTTT.

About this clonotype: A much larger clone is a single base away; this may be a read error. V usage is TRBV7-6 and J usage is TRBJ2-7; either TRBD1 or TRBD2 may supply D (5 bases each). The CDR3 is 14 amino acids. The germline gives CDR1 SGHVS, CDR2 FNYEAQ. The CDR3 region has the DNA TGTGCCAGCAGCCCACTGGGGACCGCCTACGAGCAGTGCTTC. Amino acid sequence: CASSPLGTAYEQCF.

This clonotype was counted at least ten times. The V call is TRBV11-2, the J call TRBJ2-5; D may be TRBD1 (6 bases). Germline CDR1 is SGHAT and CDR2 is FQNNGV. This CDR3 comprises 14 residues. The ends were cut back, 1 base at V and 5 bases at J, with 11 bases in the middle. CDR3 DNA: TGTGCCAGCAGCTTAGGATCAAGGGGGGAGACCCAGTACTTC. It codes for CASSLGSRGETQYF.